The 23 T cell receptor beta chains in this list originate from one sample, sequenced in a study of blood T cell repertoires in COVID-19. Only in-frame clones appear in the TCRdb table, and some are missing; sequencing was by immunoSEQ multiplex PCR. The sample records under 300,000 clones, 81% being singletons. The sequencing input was peripheral blood. All receptors derive from an older woman with active or convalescent COVID-19.

The V and J genes are TRBV18 and TRBJ1-6, with D hard to call. Between the trimmed V and J ends, which lost 2 bases and 6 bases, there was a span of 20 bases. This CDR3 has 18 amino acids. CDR1 and CDR2 from the germline V gene are KGHSH and LQKENI. CDR3 DNA sequence: TGTGCCAGCTCACCAGTCCCAGGACGGAGGATACTTAATTCACCCCTCCACTTT. It is translated as CASSPVPGRRILNSPLHF.

V is TRBV18 and J is TRBJ2-1; no clear D. The germline gives CDR1 KGHSH, CDR2 LQKENI. V shed 3 bases and J shed 0 bases, with 12 bases lying between them. This CDR3 spans 16 amino acids. CDR3 coding DNA: TGTGCCAGCTCACCCCCGGTCGCGCGCTCCTACAATGAGCAGTTCTTC. This encodes CASSPPVARSYNEQFF.

This clone appeared once. This chain uses TRBV5-5 with TRBJ2-4; TRBD1 aligns across 10 bases. Germline loops: CDR1 SGHKS, CDR2 YYEKEE (reference sequence). CDR3 length: 20 amino acids. V was clipped by 5 bases and J by 8 bases; unmatched bases: 25. The chain's CDR3 is CASSRDRGQGTMGYRYIQYF. The CDR3 coding sequence is TGTGCCAGCAGTCGGGACAGGGGACAGGGGACGATGGGATATAGGTACATTCAGTACTTC. The whole variable domain, remainder taken from reference TRBV5-5 and TRBJ2-4, is DAGVTQSPTHLIKTRGQQVTLRCSPISGHKSVSWYQQVLGQGPQFIFQYYEKEERGRGNFPDRFSARQFPNYSSELNVNALLLGDSALYLCASSRDRGQGTMGYRYIQYFGAGTRLSVL.

V and J are TRBV3-1 (or the pseudogene TRBV3-2) and TRBJ1-4; TRBD1 matches 9 bases. CDR1 is LGHDT and CDR2 is YNNKEL in the germline V gene (reference sequence). Trimming at V came to 5 bases and at J to 6 bases, leaving 7 bases not matched to a gene. The CDR3 consists of 15 residues. Written as DNA, the CDR3 is TGTGCCAGCAGCACGGTACAGGGGGCAGATGAAAAACTGTTTTTT. Its protein product is CASSTVQGADEKLFF.

The rearrangement links TRBV9 to TRBJ2-3; 16 nucleotides match TRBD2. V lost 3 bases to trimming and J lost 6 bases; unmatched junction nucleotides: 4. CDR1 and CDR2 (germline): SGDLS, YYNGEE. The CDR3 totals 16 residues. DNA of the CDR3: TGTGCCAGCAGCGAGGGACTAGCGGGGGGGCCTGATACGCAGTATTTT. Residues: CASSEGLAGGPDTQYF. The complete variable domain, with remaining parts taken from reference TRBV9 and TRBJ2-3, reads DSGVTQTPKHLITATGQRVTLRCSPRSGDLSVYWYQQSLDQGLQFLIQYYNGEERAKGNILERFSAQQFPDLHSELNLSSLELGDSALYFCASSEGLAGGPDTQYFGPGTRLTVL.

V is TRBV30 and J is TRBJ1-6; 7 nucleotides agree with TRBD1. This CDR3 is built from 15 residues. Trimming removed 0 bases from V and 8 bases from J; junction bases left unmatched: 7. The germline V gene encodes CDR1 GTSNPN and CDR2 SVGIG (reference sequence). CDR3 sequence: CAWSVGDRVDSPLHF. Here the CDR3 DNA reads TGTGCCTGGAGTGTAGGCGACAGGGTCGATTCACCCCTCCACTTT.

V usage is TRBV9 and J usage is TRBJ2-6, with D possibly being TRBD2 (5 bases). CDR1 and CDR2 from the germline V gene are SGDLS and YYNGEE. The CDR3 loop spans 19 amino acids. Deletions cut 0 bases from V and 0 bases from J, with 16 bases between. Here the CDR3 DNA reads TGTGCCAGCAGCGTAGTGTCACGGGGAATCAACTCTGGGGCCAACGTCCTGACTTTC. Translating it yields CASSVVSRGINSGANVLTF. Variable domain in full (rest from reference TRBV9 and TRBJ2-6): DSGVTQTPKHLITATGQRVTLRCSPRSGDLSVYWYQQSLDQGLQFLIQYYNGEERAKGNILERFSAQQFPDLHSELNLSSLELGDSALYFCASSVVSRGINSGANVLTFGAGSRLTVL.

V gene TRBV18 combines with J gene TRBJ2-6; 8 bases match TRBD1. Germline CDR1 and CDR2: KGHSH and LQKENI. The CDR3 has 17 residues. V lost 2 bases and J lost 1; bases outside the gene matches: 4. Written as DNA, the CDR3 is TGTGCCAGCTCACCAGAACAGGGGGTATCTGGGGCCAACGTCCTGACTTTC. It codes for CASSPEQGVSGANVLTF.

The chain uses TRBV10-3 and TRBJ1-6; 10 positions agree with TRBD1. Looked up from germline, CDR1 is ENHRY and CDR2 is SYGVKD. The CDR3 consists of 15 residues. V was clipped by 4 bases and J by 7 bases; unmatched bases: 4. The CDR3 protein is CAISGGQGRNSPLHF. The CDR3, as DNA: TGTGCCATCAGTGGGGGACAGGGGCGGAATTCACCCCTCCACTTT.

V is TRBV2 and J is TRBJ1-2; D remains ambiguous. Between the trimmed V and J ends, which lost 4 bases and 4 bases, there was a span of 10 bases. Germline lookup yields CDR1 SNHLY and CDR2 FYNNEI. CDR3 length: 13 amino acids. CDR3 loop: CASSVSGGYGYTF. The CDR3 coding sequence is TGTGCCAGCAGTGTGAGTGGAGGCTATGGCTACACCTTC.

V gene TRBV30 combines with J gene TRBJ1-2; D is uncertain. V lost 4 bases, J lost 2 bases, and 8 bases lay in between. There are 12 residues in the CDR3. CDR1 GTSNPN and CDR2 SVGIG come from the germline V gene (reference sequence). The CDR3 reads CAWNSQNYGYTF. In DNA, the CDR3 is TGTGCCTGGAACTCCCAAAACTATGGCTACACCTTC.

The chain employs TRBV7-6 and TRBJ1-2; no clear D. V lost 2 bases to trimming and J lost 7 bases, with 11 bases between them. The CDR3 spans 13 residues. Germline V gene lookup returns CDR1 SGHVS and CDR2 FNYEAQ. CDR3 DNA sequence: TGTGCCAGCAGCTTACAGGCAAGCGGTGGCTACACCTTC. Translated: CASSLQASGGYTF.

This chain links TRBV5-6 with TRBJ2-7; D remains unclear. V lost 0 bases, J lost 11 bases, and 9 bases lay in between. Germline lookup yields CDR1 SGHDT and CDR2 YYEEEE. The CDR3 consists of 11 residues. Here the CDR3 reads CASSLETIKYF. CDR3 bases: TGTGCCAGCAGCTTGGAAACTATAAAGTACTTC.

This clone was found a few times. The chain couples TRBV7-8 to TRBJ2-7; 7 nucleotides line up with TRBD2. Germline values: CDR1 SGHVS, CDR2 FQNEAQ. The CDR3 is 16 amino acids. The V gene end was trimmed by 3 bases and the J gene end by 4 bases; junction bases not matched to a gene: 12. CDR3 loop: CASSFPSTGGFYEQYF. CDR3 bases: TGTGCCAGCAGCTTCCCGTCCACGGGGGGATTTTACGAGCAGTACTTC.

This clone was observed a handful of times. This chain uses TRBV15 with TRBJ1-1; a weak D match, TRBD1 (6 bases). V lost 3 bases to trimming and J lost 0 bases, with 8 bases between them. The CDR3 runs to 14 residues. Germline CDR1 is LNHNV and CDR2 is YYDKDF (reference sequence). CDR3 DNA: TGTGCCACCAGCAGGGGGGCCATGAACACTGAAGCTTTCTTT. This encodes CATSRGAMNTEAFF.

This clone has only a few counts. The V call is TRBV6-2 or TRBV6-3, the J call TRBJ2-7, with 8 bases matching TRBD2. J gave up 11 bases and V 5 bases, and 8 bases lay outside the gene matches. The CDR3 contains 12 residues. CDR1 and CDR2 (germline): MNHEY, SVGEGT. The CDR3 is CASSHPGLEKYF. As DNA, the CDR3 is TGTGCCAGCAGTCATCCGGGACTAGAAAAGTACTTC.

CDR3 sequence: CASSYDRFFEKLFF. The CDR3 bases are TGTGCCAGCAGTTACGACAGGTTTTTTGAAAAACTGTTTTTT. The rearrangement uses TRBV6-5 and TRBJ1-4, with D tentatively TRBD1 (6 bases). This CDR3 region has 14 residues. The germline V gene encodes CDR1 MNHEY and CDR2 SVGAGI. V was pared by 2 bases and J by 7 bases, with 11 bases between.

V gene TRBV13 combines with J gene TRBJ1-6; the D gene is possibly TRBD1 (5 bases). Germline CDR1 PRHDT, CDR2 FYEKMQ (reference sequence). V shed 0 bases and J shed 7 bases, with 19 bases lying between them. This CDR3 comprises 18 residues. Written as DNA, the CDR3 is TGTGCCAGCAGCTTAGGCCTAAGTAGGCAGGGAGGGAATTCACCCCTCCACTTT. Protein sequence: CASSLGLSRQGGNSPLHF.

There are a few counts of this clone. The chain couples TRBV15 to TRBJ1-2; D unclear. Between the trimmed V and J ends, which lost 3 bases and 2 bases, there was a span of 7 bases. Germline V gives CDR1 LNHNV, CDR2 YYDKDF (reference sequence). This CDR3 region has 13 residues. The DNA of the CDR3 is TGTGCCACCAGCAGTGATAGAAACTATGGCTACACCTTC. It is translated as CATSSDRNYGYTF.

The rearrangement joins TRBV4-1 to TRBJ1-1; D might be TRBD1 (5 bases). V lost 0 bases to trimming and J lost 0 bases, with 8 bases between them. The germline V gene encodes CDR1 MGHRA and CDR2 YSYEKL. The CDR3 consists of 15 residues. CDR3 sequence: CASSQEGAMNTEAFF. Here the CDR3 DNA reads TGCGCCAGCAGCCAAGAAGGGGCGATGAACACTGAAGCTTTCTTT.

The chain has TRBV11-2 and TRBJ1-1; 7 nucleotides line up with TRBD1. The CDR3 contains 16 residues. V trimming: 3 bases; J trimming: 0 bases; junction bases outside the gene matches: 7. The germline CDR1 and CDR2 sequences are SGHAT and FQNNGV. The CDR3 sequence is CASSLVAGGVNTEAFF. CDR3 bases: TGTGCCAGCAGCTTGGTCGCAGGGGGTGTGAACACTGAAGCTTTCTTT.

This clone was detected only once. The V and J genes are TRBV7-9 and TRBJ1-1; D not resolved. The CDR3 spans 14 residues. Trimming left V 3 bases short and J 0 bases short, with 8 bases between. Germline CDR1 is SEHNR and CDR2 is FQNEAQ (reference sequence). In DNA, the CDR3 is TGTGCCAGCAGCTTGCGGTCAATGAACACTGAAGCTTTCTTT. It specifies CASSLRSMNTEAFF. The full variable domain, in which reference TRBV7-9 and TRBJ1-1 provide the parts outside the CDR3, is DTGVSQNPRHKITKRGQNVTFRCDPISEHNRLYWYRQTLGQGPEFLTYFQNEAQLEKSRLLSDRFSAERPKGSFSTLEIQRTEQGDSAMYLCASSLRSMNTEAFFGQGTRLTVV.

This sequence joins TRBV5-1 and TRBJ2-1, with 10 nucleotides matching TRBD2. The trim removed 4 bases at V and 1 base at J, leaving 14 bases unmatched. Germline V gene data show CDR1 as SGHRS and CDR2 as YFSETQ. The CDR3 is made up of 19 amino acids. The CDR3: CASSPERAGGQRSYNEQFF. The CDR3 coding sequence is TGCGCCAGCAGCCCCGAAAGAGCGGGGGGGCAAAGGTCCTACAATGAGCAGTTCTTC.